One sample yielded the 5 T cell receptor beta chains listed below, sequenced in a study of CD8 T cells in ankylosing spondylitis. TCRdb independently ran MiXCR on the 5' RACE reads; one entry per CDR3 protein. Seen here are just over 150,000 distinct CDR3 sequences, approximately 20% observed once, and the top ten hold about 8%. Sequencing input: blood, either unsorted or a sorted T cell fraction (not recorded which). Source of these receptors: a male donor with ankylosing spondylitis or in good health (not recorded which).

This clonotype was picked up a small number of times. V and J are TRBV7-2 and TRBJ1-5; D unresolved. The CDR3 consists of 15 residues. Germline loops: CDR1 SGHTA, CDR2 FQGNSA. V was clipped by 5 bases and J by 0 bases, with 11 bases between them. The CDR3 here is CASSRWENSNQPQHF. For the CDR3, the DNA is TGTGCCAGCAGCCGTTGGGAAAATAGCAATCAGCCCCAGCATTTT.

This clonotype came up many times. The CDR3 reads CASSLTPGGDTQYF. The CDR3 DNA reads as TGTGCCAGCAGCTTAACCCCGGGCGGAGATACGCAGTATTTT. The V and J genes are TRBV7-9 and TRBJ2-3; D remains unclear. Trimming pared 2 bases from V and 5 bases from J, leaving 11 bases between. Germline V gives CDR1 SEHNR, CDR2 FQNEAQ (reference sequence). The CDR3 is made up of 14 amino acids. Combining the CDR3 with reference TRBV7-9 and TRBJ2-3 gives the whole variable domain DTGVSQNPRHKITKRGQNVTFRCDPISEHNRLYWYRQTLGQGPEFLTYFQNEAQLEKSRLLSDRFSAERPKGSFSTLEIQRTEQGDSAMYLCASSLTPGGDTQYFGPGTRLTVL.

This clonotype was observed a handful of times. The gene calls are TRBV6-5 and TRBJ1-1, with D hard to call. Germline lookup yields CDR1 MNHEY and CDR2 SVGAGI. The V end lost 2 bases, the J end lost 5 bases, and 12 bases lay between the germline ends. CDR3 length: 14 residues. The CDR3 loop is CASSYQWGSTEAFF. In DNA, the CDR3 is TGTGCCAGCAGTTACCAGTGGGGTTCTACTGAAGCTTTCTTT.

The chain couples TRBV18 to TRBJ1-5, with a weak D call TRBD1 (6 bases). CDR1 is KGHSH and CDR2 is LQKENI in the germline V gene. With 1 base removed from V and 0 bases from J, the gap between germline ends came to 10 bases. The CDR3 runs 16 residues. In DNA form, the CDR3 reads TGTGCCAGCTCACCACGGGACATAAATAGCAATCAGCCCCAGCATTTT. Translated, it gives CASSPRDINSNQPQHF.

This clonotype was counted between two and nine times. A read error may explain this, as a much larger clone is one base away. The chain is built from TRBV20-1 and TRBJ2-3, with 9 bases aligning to TRBD2. CDR3 size: 16 residues. Germline V lookup: CDR1 DFQATT, CDR2 SNEGSKA (reference sequence). The CDR3 DNA follows: TGCTGTGCTAGAGATTCGACTAGCGGAATGGCAGATACGCAGTATTTT. This gives the protein CCARDSTSGMADTQYF.